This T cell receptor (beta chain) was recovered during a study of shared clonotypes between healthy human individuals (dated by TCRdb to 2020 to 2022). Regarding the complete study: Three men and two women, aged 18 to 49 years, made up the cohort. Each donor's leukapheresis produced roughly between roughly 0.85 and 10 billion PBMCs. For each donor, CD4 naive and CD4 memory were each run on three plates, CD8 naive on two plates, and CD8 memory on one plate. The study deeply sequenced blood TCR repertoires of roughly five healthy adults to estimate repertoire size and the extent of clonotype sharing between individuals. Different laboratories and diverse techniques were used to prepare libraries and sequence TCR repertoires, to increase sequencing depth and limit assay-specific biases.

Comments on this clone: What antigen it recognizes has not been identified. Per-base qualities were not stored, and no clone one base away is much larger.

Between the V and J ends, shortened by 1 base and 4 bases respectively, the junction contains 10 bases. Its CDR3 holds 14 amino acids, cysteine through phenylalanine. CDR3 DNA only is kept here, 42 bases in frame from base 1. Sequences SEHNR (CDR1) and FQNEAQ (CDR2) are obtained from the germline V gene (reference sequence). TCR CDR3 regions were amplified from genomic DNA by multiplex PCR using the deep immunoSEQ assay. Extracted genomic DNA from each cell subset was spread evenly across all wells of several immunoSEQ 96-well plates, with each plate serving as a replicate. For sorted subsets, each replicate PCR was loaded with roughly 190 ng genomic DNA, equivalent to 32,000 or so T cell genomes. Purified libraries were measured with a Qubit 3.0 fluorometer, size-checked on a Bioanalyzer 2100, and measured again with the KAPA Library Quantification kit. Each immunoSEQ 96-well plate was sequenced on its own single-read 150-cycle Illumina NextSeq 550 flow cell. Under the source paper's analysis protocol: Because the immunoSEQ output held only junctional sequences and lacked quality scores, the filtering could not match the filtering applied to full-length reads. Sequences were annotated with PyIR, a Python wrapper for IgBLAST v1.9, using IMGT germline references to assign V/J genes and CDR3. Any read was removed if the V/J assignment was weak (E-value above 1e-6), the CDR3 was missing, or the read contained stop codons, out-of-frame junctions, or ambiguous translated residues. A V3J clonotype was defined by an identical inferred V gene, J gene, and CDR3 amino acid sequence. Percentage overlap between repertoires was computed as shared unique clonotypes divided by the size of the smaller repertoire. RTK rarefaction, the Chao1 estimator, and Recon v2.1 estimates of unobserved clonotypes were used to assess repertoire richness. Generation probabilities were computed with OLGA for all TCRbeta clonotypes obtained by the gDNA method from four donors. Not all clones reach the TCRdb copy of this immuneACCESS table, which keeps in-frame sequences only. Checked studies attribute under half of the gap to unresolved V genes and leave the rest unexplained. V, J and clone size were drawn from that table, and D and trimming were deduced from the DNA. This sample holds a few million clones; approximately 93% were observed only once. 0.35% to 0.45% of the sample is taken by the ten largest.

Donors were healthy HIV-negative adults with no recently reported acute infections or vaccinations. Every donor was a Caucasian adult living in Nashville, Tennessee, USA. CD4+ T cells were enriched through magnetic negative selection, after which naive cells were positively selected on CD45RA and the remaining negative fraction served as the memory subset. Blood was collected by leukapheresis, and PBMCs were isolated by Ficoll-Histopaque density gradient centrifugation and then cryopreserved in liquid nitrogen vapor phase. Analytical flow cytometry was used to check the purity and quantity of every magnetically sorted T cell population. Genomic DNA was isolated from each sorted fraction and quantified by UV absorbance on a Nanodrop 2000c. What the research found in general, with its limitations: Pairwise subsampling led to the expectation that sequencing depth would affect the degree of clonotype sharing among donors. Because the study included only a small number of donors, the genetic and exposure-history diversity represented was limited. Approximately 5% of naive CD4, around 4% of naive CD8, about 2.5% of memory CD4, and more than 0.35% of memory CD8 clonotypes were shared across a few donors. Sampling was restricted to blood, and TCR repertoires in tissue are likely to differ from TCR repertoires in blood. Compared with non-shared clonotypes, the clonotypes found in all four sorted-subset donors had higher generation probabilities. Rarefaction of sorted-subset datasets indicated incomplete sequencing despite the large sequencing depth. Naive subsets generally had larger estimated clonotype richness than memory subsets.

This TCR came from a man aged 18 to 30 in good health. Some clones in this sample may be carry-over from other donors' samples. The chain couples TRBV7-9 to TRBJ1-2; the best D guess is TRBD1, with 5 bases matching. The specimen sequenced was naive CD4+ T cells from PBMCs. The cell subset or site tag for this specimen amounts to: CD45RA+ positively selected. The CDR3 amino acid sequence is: CASSLDTGSYGYTF. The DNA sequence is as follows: TGTGCCAGCAGCTTAGACACAGGAAGCTATGGCTACACCTTC.